A single T cell receptor (beta chain) is shown here with its context. Trimming cost V 5 bases and J 6 bases; bases outside gene matches: 9. The CDR3 runs 16 residues. Germline CDR1 is MDHEN and CDR2 is SYDVKM. Some clones are missing from TCRdb's copy, which holds only in-frame ones; the method was immunoSEQ multiplex PCR. The data contain under 90,000 clones, 85% to 95% of them singletons. The sequenced material came from PBMCs. This TCR was recovered from a man in his forties with rheumatoid arthritis. This chain uses TRBV28 with TRBJ2-3; 12 bases are a match to TRBD2. CDR3 in amino acids: CASSPRTSGEQDTQYF. The CDR3 DNA is TGTGCCAGCAGTCCCCGGACTAGCGGGGAACAGGATACGCAGTATTTT.